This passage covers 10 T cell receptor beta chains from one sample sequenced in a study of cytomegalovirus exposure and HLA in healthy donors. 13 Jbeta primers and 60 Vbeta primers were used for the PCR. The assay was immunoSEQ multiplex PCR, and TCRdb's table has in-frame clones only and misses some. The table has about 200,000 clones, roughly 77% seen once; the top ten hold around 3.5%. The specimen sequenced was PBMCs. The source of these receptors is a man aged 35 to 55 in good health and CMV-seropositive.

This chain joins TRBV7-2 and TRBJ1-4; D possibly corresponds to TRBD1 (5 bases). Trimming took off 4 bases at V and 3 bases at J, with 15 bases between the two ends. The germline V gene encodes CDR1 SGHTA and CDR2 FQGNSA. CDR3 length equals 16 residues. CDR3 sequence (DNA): TGTGCCAGCAGCTGGGGCCAAGCACCCTCTAATGAAAAACTGTTTTTT. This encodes CASSWGQAPSNEKLFF.

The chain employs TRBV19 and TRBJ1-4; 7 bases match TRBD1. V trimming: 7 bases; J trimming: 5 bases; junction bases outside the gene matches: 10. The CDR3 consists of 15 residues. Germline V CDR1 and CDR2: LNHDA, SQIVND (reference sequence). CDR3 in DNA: TGTGCCAGTACACCCCGGGACAGACTCAATGAAAAACTGTTTTTT. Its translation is CASTPRDRLNEKLFF.

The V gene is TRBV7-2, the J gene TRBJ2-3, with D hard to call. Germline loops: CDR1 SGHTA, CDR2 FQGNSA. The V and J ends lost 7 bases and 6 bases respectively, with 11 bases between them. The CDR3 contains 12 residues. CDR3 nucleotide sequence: TGTGCCAGCACCCGGTTCCGGGATACGCAGTATTTT. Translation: CASTRFRDTQYF.

CDR3 region: CASSQSRVAGNTIYF. In nucleotides, the CDR3 is TGCGCCAGCAGCCAGAGCAGGGTGGCGGGAAACACCATATATTTT. This chain connects TRBV4-3 to TRBJ1-3; D possibly corresponds to TRBD1 (5 bases). With 3 bases removed from V and 4 bases from J, the gap between germline ends came to 13 bases. The CDR3 loop spans 15 amino acids. Germline-derived CDR1 and CDR2 are LGHNA and YSLEER.

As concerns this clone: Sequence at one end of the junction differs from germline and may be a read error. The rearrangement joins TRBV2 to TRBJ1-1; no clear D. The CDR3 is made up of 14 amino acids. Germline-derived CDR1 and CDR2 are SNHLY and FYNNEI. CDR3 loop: CASSAKNLNSEAFF. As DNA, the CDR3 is TGTGCCAGCAGTGCCAAAAACCTGAACTCTGAAGCTTTCTTT.

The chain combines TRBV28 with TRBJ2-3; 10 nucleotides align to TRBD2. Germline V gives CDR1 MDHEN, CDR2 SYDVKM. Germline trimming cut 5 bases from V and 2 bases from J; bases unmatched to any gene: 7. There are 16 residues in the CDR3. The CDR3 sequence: CASSKQLAGLTDTQYF. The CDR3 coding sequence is TGTGCCAGCAGTAAACAACTAGCGGGGCTCACAGATACGCAGTATTTT.

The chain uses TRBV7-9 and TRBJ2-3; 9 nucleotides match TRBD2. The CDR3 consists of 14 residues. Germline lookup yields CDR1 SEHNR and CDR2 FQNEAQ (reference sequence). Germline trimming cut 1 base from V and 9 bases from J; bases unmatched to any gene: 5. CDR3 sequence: CASSLGGGDGTQYF. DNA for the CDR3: TGTGCCAGCAGCTTAGGCGGGGGGGACGGAACGCAGTATTTT.

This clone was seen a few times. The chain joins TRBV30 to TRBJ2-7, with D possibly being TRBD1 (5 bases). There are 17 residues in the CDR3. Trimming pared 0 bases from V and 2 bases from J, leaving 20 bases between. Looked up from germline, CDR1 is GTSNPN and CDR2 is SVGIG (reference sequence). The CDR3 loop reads CAWSVLMTDGWPYEQYF. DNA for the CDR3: TGTGCCTGGAGTGTACTTATGACAGACGGGTGGCCCTACGAGCAGTACTTC.

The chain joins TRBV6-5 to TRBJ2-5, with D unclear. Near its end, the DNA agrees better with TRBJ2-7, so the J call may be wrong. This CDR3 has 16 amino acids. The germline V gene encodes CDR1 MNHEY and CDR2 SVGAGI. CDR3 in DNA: TGTGCCAGCAGTTCATCCTCCTTATCGAGCTCCTACGAGCAGTACTTC. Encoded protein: CASSSSSLSSSYEQYF.

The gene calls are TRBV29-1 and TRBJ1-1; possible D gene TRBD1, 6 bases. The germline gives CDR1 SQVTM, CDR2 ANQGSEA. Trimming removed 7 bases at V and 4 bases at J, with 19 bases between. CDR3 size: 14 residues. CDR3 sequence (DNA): TGCAGCGCATGTGGCGGGGGCGAGTGCACTGAAGCTTTCTTT. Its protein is CSACGGGECTEAFF.